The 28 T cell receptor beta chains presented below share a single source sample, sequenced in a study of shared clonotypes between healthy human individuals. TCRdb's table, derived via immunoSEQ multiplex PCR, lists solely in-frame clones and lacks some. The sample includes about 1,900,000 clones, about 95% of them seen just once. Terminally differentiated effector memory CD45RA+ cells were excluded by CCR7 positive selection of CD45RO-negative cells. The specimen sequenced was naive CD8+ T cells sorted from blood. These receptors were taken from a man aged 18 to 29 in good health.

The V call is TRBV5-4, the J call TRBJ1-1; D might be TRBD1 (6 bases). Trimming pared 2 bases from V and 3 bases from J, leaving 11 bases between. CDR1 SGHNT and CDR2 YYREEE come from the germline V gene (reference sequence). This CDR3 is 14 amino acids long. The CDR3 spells CASSFGPGDTEAFF. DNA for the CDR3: TGTGCCAGCAGCTTTGGCCCAGGGGACACTGAAGCTTTCTTT.

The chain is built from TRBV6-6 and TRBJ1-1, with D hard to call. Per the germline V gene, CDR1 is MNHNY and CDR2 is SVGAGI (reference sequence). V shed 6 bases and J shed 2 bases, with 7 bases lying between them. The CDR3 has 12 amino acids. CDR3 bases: TGTGCCAGCAGGAACTCTAACACTGAAGCTTTCTTT. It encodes CASRNSNTEAFF.

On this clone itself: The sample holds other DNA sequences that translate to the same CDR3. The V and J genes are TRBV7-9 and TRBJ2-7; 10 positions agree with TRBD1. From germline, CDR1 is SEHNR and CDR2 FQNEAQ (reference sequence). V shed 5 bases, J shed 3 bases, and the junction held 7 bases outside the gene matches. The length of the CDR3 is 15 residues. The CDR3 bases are TGTGCCAGCAGCCTCGGACAGGGGGGTAGCTACGAGCAGTACTTC. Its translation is CASSLGQGGSYEQYF. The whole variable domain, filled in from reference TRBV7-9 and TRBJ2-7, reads DTGVSQNPRHKITKRGQNVTFRCDPISEHNRLYWYRQTLGQGPEFLTYFQNEAQLEKSRLLSDRFSAERPKGSFSTLEIQRTEQGDSAMYLCASSLGQGGSYEQYFGPGTRLTVT.

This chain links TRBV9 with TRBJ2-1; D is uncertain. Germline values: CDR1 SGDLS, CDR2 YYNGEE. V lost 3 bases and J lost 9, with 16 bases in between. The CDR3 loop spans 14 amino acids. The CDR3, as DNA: TGTGCCAGCAGCGATGGTAGATCGCATGGTGAGCAGTTCTTC. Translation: CASSDGRSHGEQFF.

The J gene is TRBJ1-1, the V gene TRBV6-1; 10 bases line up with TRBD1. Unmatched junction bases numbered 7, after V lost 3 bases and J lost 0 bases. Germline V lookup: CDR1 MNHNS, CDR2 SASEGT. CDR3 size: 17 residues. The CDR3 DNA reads TGTGCCAGCAGTGAGATGACAGGGGGCGGAATGAACACTGAAGCTTTCTTT. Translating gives CASSEMTGGGMNTEAFF.

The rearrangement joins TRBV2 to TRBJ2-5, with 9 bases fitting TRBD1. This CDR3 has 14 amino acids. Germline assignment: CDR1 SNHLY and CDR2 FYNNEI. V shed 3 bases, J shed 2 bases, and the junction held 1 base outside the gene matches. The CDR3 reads CASSDGTGQETQYF. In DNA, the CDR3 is TGTGCCAGCAGTGATGGGACAGGGCAAGAGACCCAGTACTTC. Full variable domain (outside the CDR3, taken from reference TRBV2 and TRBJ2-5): EPEVTQTPSHQVTQMGQEVILRCVPISNHLYFYWYRQILGQKVEFLVSFYNNEISEKSEIFDDQFSVERPDGSNFTLKIRSTKLEDSAMYFCASSDGTGQETQYFGPGTRLLVL.

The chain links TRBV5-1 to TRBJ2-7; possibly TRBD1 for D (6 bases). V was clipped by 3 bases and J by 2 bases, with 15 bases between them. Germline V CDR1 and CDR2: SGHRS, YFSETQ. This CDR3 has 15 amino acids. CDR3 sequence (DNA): TGCGCCAGCAGCTACCAAAGACAGGAGCCCTACGAGCAGTACTTC. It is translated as CASSYQRQEPYEQYF.

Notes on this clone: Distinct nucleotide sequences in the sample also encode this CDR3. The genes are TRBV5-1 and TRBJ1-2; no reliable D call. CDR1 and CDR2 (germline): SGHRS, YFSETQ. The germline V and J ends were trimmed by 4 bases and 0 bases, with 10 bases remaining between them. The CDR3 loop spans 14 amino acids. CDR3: CASSLDRANYGYTF. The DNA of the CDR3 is TGCGCCAGCAGCCTGGATCGAGCTAACTATGGCTACACCTTC.

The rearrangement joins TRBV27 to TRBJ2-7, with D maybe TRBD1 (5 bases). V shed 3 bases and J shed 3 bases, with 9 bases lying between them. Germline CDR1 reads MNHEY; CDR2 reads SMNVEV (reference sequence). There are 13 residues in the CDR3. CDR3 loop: CASSLPGNYEQYF. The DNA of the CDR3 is TGTGCCAGCAGTTTGCCAGGGAACTACGAGCAGTACTTC.

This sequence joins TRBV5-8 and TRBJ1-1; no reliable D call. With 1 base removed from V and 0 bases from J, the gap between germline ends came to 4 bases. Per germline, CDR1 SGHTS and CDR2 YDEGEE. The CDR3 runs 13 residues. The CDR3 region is CASSLTLNTEAFF. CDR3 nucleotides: TGTGCCAGCAGCTTGACACTGAACACTGAAGCTTTCTTT.

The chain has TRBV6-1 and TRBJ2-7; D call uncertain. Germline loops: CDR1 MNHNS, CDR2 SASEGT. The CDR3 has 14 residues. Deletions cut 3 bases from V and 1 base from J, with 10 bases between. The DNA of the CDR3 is TGTGCCAGCAGTGACGACATGCCTTCCTACGAGCAGTACTTC. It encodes CASSDDMPSYEQYF.

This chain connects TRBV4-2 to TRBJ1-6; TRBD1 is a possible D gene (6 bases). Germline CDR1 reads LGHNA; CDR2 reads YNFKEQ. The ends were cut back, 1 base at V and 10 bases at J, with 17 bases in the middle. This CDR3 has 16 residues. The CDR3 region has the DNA TGTGCCAGCAGCCAAGTTTCAGGGGAGGGGATGTCACCCCTCCACTTT. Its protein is CASSQVSGEGMSPLHF.

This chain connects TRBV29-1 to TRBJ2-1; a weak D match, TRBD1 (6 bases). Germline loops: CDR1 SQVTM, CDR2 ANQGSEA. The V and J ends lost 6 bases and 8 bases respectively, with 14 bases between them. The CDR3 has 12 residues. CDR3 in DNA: TGCAGCGTCACTACAGGGAACCATGAGCAGTTCTTC. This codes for CSVTTGNHEQFF.

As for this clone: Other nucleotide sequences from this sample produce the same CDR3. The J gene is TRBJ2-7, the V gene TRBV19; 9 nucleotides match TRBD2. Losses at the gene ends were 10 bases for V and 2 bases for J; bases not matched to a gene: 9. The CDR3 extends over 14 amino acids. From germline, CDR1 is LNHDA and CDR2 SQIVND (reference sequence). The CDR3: CATAPSGGTYEQYF. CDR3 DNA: TGTGCCACCGCCCCGAGCGGGGGGACCTACGAGCAGTACTTC.

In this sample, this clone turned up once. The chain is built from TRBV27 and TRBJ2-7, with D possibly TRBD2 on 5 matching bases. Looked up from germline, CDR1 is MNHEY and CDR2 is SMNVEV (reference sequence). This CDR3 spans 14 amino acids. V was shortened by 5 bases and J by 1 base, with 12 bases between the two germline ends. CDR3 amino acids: CASSALDRSYEQYF. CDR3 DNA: TGTGCCAGCAGTGCACTAGATAGATCCTACGAGCAGTACTTC.

CDR3 sequence reads: CASSSIMTGTEAFF. CDR3 DNA sequence: TGTGCCAGCAGCTCGATTATGACCGGGACTGAAGCTTTCTTT. The chain uses TRBV7-6 and TRBJ1-1, with no clear D. Deletions cut 4 bases from V and 5 bases from J, with 14 bases between. Germline values: CDR1 SGHVS, CDR2 FNYEAQ. The CDR3 is 14 residues long.

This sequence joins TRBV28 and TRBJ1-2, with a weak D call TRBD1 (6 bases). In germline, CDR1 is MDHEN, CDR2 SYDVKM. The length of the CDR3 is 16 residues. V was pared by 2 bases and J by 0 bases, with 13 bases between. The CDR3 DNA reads TGTGCCAGCAGTTTAAGGGGGGAGGGCCCTAACTATGGCTACACCTTC. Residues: CASSLRGEGPNYGYTF.

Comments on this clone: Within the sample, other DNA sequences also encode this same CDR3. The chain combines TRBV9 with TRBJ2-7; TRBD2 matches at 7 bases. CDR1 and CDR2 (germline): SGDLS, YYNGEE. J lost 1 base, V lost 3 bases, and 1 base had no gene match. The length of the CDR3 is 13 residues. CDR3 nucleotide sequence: TGTGCCAGCAGCGCGGGGGGATCCTACGAGCAGTACTTC. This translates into CASSAGGSYEQYF.

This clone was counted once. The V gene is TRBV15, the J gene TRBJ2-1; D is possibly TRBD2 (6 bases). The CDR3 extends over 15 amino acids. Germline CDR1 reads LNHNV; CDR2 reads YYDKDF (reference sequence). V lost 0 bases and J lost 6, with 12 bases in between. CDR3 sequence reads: CATSRDGGIVNEQFF. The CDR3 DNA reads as TGTGCCACCAGCAGAGATGGGGGGATAGTCAATGAGCAGTTCTTC.

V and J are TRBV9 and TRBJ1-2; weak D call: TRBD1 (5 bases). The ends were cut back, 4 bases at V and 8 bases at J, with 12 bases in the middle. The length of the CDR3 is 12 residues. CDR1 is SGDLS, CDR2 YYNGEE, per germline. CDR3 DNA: TGTGCCAGCAGCCCAGGGCTGGGGGGCTACACCTTC. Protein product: CASSPGLGGYTF.

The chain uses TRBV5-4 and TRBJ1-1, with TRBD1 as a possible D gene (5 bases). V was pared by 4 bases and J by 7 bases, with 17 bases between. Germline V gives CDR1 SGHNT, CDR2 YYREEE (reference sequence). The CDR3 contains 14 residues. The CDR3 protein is CASSPRDGFLEAFF. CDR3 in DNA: TGTGCCAGCAGCCCCCGGGACGGCTTCCTTGAAGCTTTCTTT.

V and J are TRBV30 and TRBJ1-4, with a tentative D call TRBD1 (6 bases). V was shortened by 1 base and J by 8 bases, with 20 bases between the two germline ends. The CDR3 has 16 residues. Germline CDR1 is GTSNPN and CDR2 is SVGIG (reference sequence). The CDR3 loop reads CAWSAGTGWMEEKLFF. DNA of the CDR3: TGTGCCTGGAGTGCCGGAACAGGGTGGATGGAGGAAAAACTGTTTTTT.

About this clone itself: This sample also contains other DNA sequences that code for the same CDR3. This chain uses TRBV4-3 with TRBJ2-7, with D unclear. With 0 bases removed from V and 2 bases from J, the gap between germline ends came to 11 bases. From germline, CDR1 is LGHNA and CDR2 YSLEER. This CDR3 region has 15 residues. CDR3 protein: CASSQDPGQTYEQYF. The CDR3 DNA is TGCGCCAGCAGCCAAGATCCCGGGCAGACCTACGAGCAGTACTTC.

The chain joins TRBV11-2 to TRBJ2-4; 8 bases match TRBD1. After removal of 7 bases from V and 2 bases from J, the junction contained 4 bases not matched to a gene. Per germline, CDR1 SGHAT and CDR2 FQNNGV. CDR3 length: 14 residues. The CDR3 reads CASTRTGSKNIQYF. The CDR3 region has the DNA TGTGCCAGCACCCGGACAGGGTCCAAAAACATTCAGTACTTC.

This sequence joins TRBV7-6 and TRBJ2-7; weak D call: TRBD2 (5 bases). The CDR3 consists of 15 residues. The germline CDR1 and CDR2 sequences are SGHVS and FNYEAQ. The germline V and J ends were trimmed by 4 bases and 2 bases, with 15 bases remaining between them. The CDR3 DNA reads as TGTGCCAGCAGCTCTTCGGTCAACGGGGCCTACGAGCAGTACTTC. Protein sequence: CASSSSVNGAYEQYF.

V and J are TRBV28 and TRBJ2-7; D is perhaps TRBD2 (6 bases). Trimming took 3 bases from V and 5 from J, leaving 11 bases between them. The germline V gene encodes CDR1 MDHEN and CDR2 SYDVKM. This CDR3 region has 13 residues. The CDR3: CASSFRRANEQYF. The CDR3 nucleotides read TGTGCCAGCAGTTTTAGGAGGGCCAACGAGCAGTACTTC.

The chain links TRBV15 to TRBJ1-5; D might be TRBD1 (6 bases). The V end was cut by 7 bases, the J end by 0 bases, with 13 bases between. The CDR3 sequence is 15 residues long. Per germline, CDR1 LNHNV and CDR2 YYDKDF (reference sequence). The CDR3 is CATTNTGNSNQPQHF. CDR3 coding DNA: TGTGCCACCACCAATACAGGGAATAGCAATCAGCCCCAGCATTTT.

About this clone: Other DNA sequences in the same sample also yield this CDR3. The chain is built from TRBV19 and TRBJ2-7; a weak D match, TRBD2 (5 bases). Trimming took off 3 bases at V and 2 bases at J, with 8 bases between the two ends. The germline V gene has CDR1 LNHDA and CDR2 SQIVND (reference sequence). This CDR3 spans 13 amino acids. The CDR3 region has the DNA TGTGCCAGTAGTATTGGACTCACCTACGAGCAGTACTTC. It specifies CASSIGLTYEQYF. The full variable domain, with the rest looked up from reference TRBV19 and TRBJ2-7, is DGGITQSPKYLFRKEGQNVTLSCEQNLNHDAMYWYRQDPGQGLRLIYYSQIVNDFQKGDIAEGYSVSREKKESFPLTVTSAQKNPTAFYLCASSIGLTYEQYFGPGTRLTVT.